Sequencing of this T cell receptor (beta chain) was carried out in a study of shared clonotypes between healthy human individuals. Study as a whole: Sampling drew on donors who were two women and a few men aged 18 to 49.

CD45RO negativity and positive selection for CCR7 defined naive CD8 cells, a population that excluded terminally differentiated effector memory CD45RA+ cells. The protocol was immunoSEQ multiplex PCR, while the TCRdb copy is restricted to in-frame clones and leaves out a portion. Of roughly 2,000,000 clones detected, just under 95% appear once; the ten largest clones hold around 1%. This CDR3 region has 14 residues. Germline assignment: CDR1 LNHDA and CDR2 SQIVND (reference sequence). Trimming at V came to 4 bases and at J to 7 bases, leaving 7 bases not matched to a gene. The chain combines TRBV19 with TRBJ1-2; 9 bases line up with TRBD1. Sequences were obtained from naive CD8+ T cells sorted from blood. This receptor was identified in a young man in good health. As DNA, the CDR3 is TGTGCCAGTAGTACAGGACAGGGGATCGCTGGCTACACCTTC. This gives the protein CASSTGQGIAGYTF.